This TCR beta chain was identified in a study of CD8 T cells in ankylosing spondylitis. Germline CDR1 and CDR2: SGHAT and FQNNGV. This CDR3 comprises 10 residues. Regarding this clonotype: A much larger clone is a single base away; this may be a read error.

TCRdb fed the 5' RACE reads into MiXCR, producing one record per CDR3 protein. The data show roughly 190,000 distinct CDR3 sequences, 9.5% to 15% seen once. The specimen sequenced was blood, either unsorted or a sorted T cell fraction (not recorded which). This receptor was obtained from a male donor with ankylosing spondylitis or in good health (not recorded which). This chain links TRBV11-2 with TRBJ2-7; no firm D call. The CDR3: CAGSLNEQYF. In DNA form, the CDR3 reads TGTGCCGGCAGCTTAAACGAGCAGTACTTC.